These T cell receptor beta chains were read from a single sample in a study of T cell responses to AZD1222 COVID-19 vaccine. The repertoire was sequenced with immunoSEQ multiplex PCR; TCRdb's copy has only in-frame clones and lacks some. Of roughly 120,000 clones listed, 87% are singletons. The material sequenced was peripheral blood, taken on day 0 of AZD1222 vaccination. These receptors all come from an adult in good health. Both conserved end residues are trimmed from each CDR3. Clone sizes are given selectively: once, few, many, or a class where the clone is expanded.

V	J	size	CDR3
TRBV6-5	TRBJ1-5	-	ASRLQGSNQPQH
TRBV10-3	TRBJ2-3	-	AISESIRGPRTDTQY
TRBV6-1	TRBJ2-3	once	ASSEAFIKGGRDTQY
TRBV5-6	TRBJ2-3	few	ASSSGTPTDTQY
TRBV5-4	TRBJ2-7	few	ASSLDGSYEQY
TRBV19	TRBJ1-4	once	ASSTSGGGWNEKLF
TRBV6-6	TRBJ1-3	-	ASGQDWEENTIY
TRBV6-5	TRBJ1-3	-	ASRSTRGSGNTIY
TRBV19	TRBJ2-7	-	ASSPGSGEQY
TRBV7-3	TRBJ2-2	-	ASSAQTGPGQNTGELF
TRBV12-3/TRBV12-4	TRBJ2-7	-	ASRGRGPYEQY
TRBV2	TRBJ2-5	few	ASSLAGGPVTQY
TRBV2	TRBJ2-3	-	ASSETRVLRATDTQY
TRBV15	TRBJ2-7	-	ATSKGGSSYEQY
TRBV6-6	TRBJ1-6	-	ASGTGTGVSPLH
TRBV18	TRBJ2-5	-	ASSPQGLIETQY
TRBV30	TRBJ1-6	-	AWKGQGPSSYNSPLH
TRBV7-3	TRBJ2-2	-	ASTPGGLNTGELF
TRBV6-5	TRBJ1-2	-	ASSYSGPNYGYT
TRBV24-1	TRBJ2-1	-	ATSDLAGGLAYNEQF
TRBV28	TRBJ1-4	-	ASSSRRTGTNEKLF
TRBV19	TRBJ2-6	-	ASSSQHSGANVLT
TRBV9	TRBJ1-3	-	ASSVEGNTIY
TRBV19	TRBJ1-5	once	ASSTAGTGRSNQPQH
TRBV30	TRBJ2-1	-	AWSGGGGLNEQF
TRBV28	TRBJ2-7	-	ASRSTWAGNSYEQY
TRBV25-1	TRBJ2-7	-	ASSEGGAGNYEQY
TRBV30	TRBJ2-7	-	AWSLRGGLREQY
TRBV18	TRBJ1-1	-	ASSPENPNRSGTEAF
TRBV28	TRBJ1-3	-	ASSLRWNTIY
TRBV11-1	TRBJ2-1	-	ASSARLAGNEQF
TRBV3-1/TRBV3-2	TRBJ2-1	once	ASSPRTGYNEQF
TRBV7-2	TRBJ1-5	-	ASSTTQGASNQPQH
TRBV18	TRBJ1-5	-	ASSPGYSNQPQH
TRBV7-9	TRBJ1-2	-	ASSFREGYT
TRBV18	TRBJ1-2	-	ASSPRGPGNYGYT
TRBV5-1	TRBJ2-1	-	ASSAAGTEYNEQF
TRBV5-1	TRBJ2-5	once	ASSLVVRAAQETQY
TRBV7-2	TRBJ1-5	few	ASSPRRGDSNQPQH
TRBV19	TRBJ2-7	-	ASSIGTGYSYEQY
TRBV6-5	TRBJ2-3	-	ASRLAGGNTDTQY
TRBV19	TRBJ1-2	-	ASSPPVGGYGYT
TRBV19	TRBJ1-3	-	ASSDRDSSGNTIY
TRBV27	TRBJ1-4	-	ASSTYYTGINEKLF
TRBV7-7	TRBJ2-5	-	ASSSGTSQATQY
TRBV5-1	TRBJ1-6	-	ASSFFADRDYSPLH